This entry lists 24 T cell receptor beta chains sequenced from one sample in a study of response to subunit inactivated influenza vaccine. In TCRdb, the RT-PCR reads were re-called with MiXCR into one record per CDR3 protein. Of over 300,000 distinct CDR3 sequences detected, 20% to 25% appear once; the ten largest clones hold more than 8.5%. Specimen: PBMCs from blood, collected around 22 months after vaccination. The receptor source for this set is a man aged 50-75 years who received an inactivated influenza vaccine.

CDR3: CASSYWAGADNNEQFF. The CDR3 DNA is TGTGCCAGCAGTTACTGGGCGGGAGCCGATAACAATGAGCAGTTCTTC. The gene calls are TRBV6-5 and TRBJ2-1; the match to TRBD2 covers 7 bases. Germline loops: CDR1 MNHEY, CDR2 SVGAGI. The CDR3 is 16 residues long. V lost 1 base to trimming and J lost 5 bases; unmatched junction nucleotides: 8.

A word on this clonotype: The junction differs from germline at one of its ends, possibly a read error. J is TRBJ1-5 and V is TRBV5-1, with 10 positions matching TRBD1. CDR3 length equals 19 residues. Germline CDR1 SGHRS, CDR2 YFSETQ. DNA for the CDR3: TGCGCCAGCAGCCGTTGGCTGAGACAGGGGGCTTTAGGCAATCAGGCCCAGCATTTT. Encoded protein: CASSRWLRQGALGNQAQHF.

The chain couples TRBV9 to TRBJ2-5, with 7 bases identical to TRBD1. CDR1 SGDLS and CDR2 YYNGEE come from the germline V gene. J lost 6 bases, V lost 2 bases, and 7 bases had no gene match. This CDR3 is built from 14 residues. Here the CDR3 reads CASSVGQHGKTQYF. DNA of the CDR3: TGTGCCAGCAGCGTGGGACAGCACGGGAAGACCCAGTACTTC.

V gene TRBV4-2 combines with J gene TRBJ1-2, with 7 positions matching TRBD1. The CDR3 consists of 15 residues. J gave up 5 bases and V 6 bases, and 12 bases lay outside the gene matches. Germline V gene data show CDR1 as LGHNA and CDR2 as YNFKEQ. Here the CDR3 DNA reads TGTGCCAGCAGGCGCGACTCGGGACAGCAATATGGCTACACCTTC. This codes for CASRRDSGQQYGYTF.

The V and J genes are TRBV2 and TRBJ2-1, with D perhaps matching TRBD2 (6 bases). This CDR3 comprises 14 residues. Germline V gene data show CDR1 as SNHLY and CDR2 as FYNNEI. V was pared by 7 bases and J by 4 bases, with 14 bases between. CDR3 protein: CASTGRGAYNEQFF. CDR3 bases: TGTGCCAGCACTGGTCGCGGGGCTTACAATGAGCAGTTCTTC.

The CDR3 region has the DNA TGTGCCAGCAGCTTGAGGTTAGGCCAAACCGGGGAGCTGTTTTTT. This encodes CASSLRLGQTGELFF. The V call is TRBV5-4, the J call TRBJ2-2; the D is unclear. Germline values: CDR1 SGHNT, CDR2 YYREEE (reference sequence). V lost 1 base and J 5 bases, leaving 12 bases between the germline ends. The CDR3 is 15 amino acids.

CDR3 coding DNA: TGTGCCAGCAGCCAAATGGGGCACACTGAAGCTTTCTTT. Translating it yields CASSQMGHTEAFF. The genes are TRBV14 and TRBJ1-1; TRBD1 might be the D (5 bases). The CDR3 runs to 13 residues. Germline lookup yields CDR1 SGHDN and CDR2 FVKESK. V dropped 2 bases and J dropped 3 bases, with 7 bases sitting between them.

V and J are TRBV29-1 and TRBJ1-2; a possible D gene is TRBD1 (5 bases). Germline assignment: CDR1 SQVTM and CDR2 ANQGSEA. V was trimmed by 6 bases and J by 2 bases, leaving 22 bases between them. The CDR3 length is 16 residues. The CDR3 spells CSVGPPGQGYNYGYTF. Here the CDR3 DNA reads TGCAGCGTGGGCCCCCCGGGGCAGGGATACAACTATGGCTACACCTTC.

There are a few counts of this clonotype. In nucleotides, the CDR3 is TGTGCCAGCAGTTGGGGCGTGGACGGGGAGCTGTTTTTT. The encoded protein is CASSWGVDGELFF. The chain links TRBV2 to TRBJ2-2; possibly TRBD1 for D (5 bases). Germline loops: CDR1 SNHLY, CDR2 FYNNEI. This CDR3 is 13 amino acids long. With 5 bases removed from V and 7 bases from J, the gap between germline ends came to 11 bases.

The chain links TRBV20-1 to TRBJ2-5, with a tentative D call TRBD1 (7 bases). In germline, CDR1 is DFQATT, CDR2 SNEGSKA (reference sequence). V was trimmed by 2 bases and J by 6 bases, leaving 10 bases between them. The CDR3 is 12 residues long. CDR3 sequence reads: CSARSGGKTQYF. CDR3 nucleotide sequence: TGCAGTGCTAGATCAGGGGGGAAGACCCAGTACTTC.

This clonotype was counted only a few times. The chain uses TRBV5-1 and TRBJ2-1; 10 bases align to TRBD2. This CDR3 is 16 amino acids long. Germline loops: CDR1 SGHRS, CDR2 YFSETQ. Losses at the gene ends were 2 bases for V and 8 bases for J; bases not matched to a gene: 10. CDR3 DNA: TGCGCCAGCAGCTTCCTCGGGACTAGCGCGAGCGATGAGCAGTTCTTC. Translated: CASSFLGTSASDEQFF. The variable domain in full, completed from reference TRBV5-1 and TRBJ2-1, reads KAGVTQTPRYLIKTRGQQVTLSCSPISGHRSVSWYQQTPGQGLQFLFEYFSETQRNKGNFPGRFSGRQFSNSRSEMNVSTLELGDSALYLCASSFLGTSASDEQFFGPGTRLTVL.

This clonotype showed up just a few times. This sequence joins TRBV4-3 and TRBJ1-2, with no clear D. CDR3 length: 15 amino acids. Trimming took 0 bases from V and 6 from J, leaving 14 bases between them. Germline CDR1 reads LGHNA; CDR2 reads YSLEER. The CDR3 here is CASSQEWRRGHGYTF. The CDR3 DNA sequence: TGCGCCAGCAGCCAAGAATGGCGCAGAGGGCATGGCTACACCTTC.

Worth noting for this clonotype: One base away lies a much larger clone, so this may be a sequencing read error. The chain uses TRBV5-4 and TRBJ2-2; D is unclear. The CDR3 is 15 residues long. V lost 4 bases and J lost 4, with 14 bases in between. CDR1 and CDR2 from the germline V gene are SGHNT and YYREEE (reference sequence). CDR3 amino acids: CASSPQLRSTGELFF. As DNA, the CDR3 is TGTGCCAGCAGCCCCCAGTTGCGTTCCACCGGGGAGCTGTTTTTT.

This sequence joins TRBV5-6 and TRBJ2-1, with D possibly TRBD1 on 6 matching bases. The germline CDR1 and CDR2 sequences are SGHDT and YYEEEE. The CDR3 is made up of 15 amino acids. Trimming pared 4 bases from V and 3 bases from J, leaving 14 bases between. The CDR3 sequence is CASSSRGQIYNEQFF. The DNA of the CDR3 is TGTGCCAGCAGCAGTAGAGGACAGATCTACAATGAGCAGTTCTTC.

The J gene is TRBJ2-1, the V gene TRBV11-2; 7 nucleotides line up with TRBD1. The V segment lost 4 bases and the J segment 1 base; nucleotides outside the gene matches: 7. The CDR3 runs 16 residues. CDR1 and CDR2 (germline): SGHAT, FQNNGV. In nucleotides, the CDR3 is TGTGCCAGCAGCTCACTAACAGGGGAATCCTACAATGAGCAGTTCTTC. Encoded protein: CASSSLTGESYNEQFF. The entire variable domain, with the rest obtained from reference TRBV11-2 and TRBJ2-1, is as follows: EAGVAQSPRYKIIEKRQSVAFWCNPISGHATLYWYQQILGQGPKLLIQFQNNGVVDDSQLPKDRFSAERLKGVDSTLKIQPAKLEDSAVYLCASSSLTGESYNEQFFGPGTRLTVL.

This clonotype was observed many times. The rearrangement links TRBV6-7 to TRBJ1-5, with D unresolved. TRBV6-7 qualifies as an ORF whose function is uncertain. V lost 0 bases and J 6 bases, leaving 21 bases between the germline ends. The length of the CDR3 is 18 residues. CDR3 region: CASSYSGSAKDGSQPQHF. For the CDR3, the DNA is TGTGCCAGCAGTTACTCGGGCAGCGCCAAAGATGGGAGTCAGCCCCAGCATTTT.

In its sample, this clonotype was seen a few times. V and J are TRBV28 and TRBJ2-2; 7 bases match TRBD1. Germline V gene data show CDR1 as MDHEN and CDR2 as SYDVKM. V lost 3 bases to trimming and J lost 2 bases; unmatched junction nucleotides: 12. There are 18 residues in the CDR3. Here the CDR3 DNA reads TGTGCCAGCAGTTTCCCCGGGACAGAGGTGGTCAACACCGGGGAGCTGTTTTTT. Translating it yields CASSFPGTEVVNTGELFF.

This clonotype was counted at least ten times. This rearrangement joins TRBV6-1 to TRBJ1-1; no clear D. Germline V gene lookup returns CDR1 MNHNS and CDR2 SASEGT. The V end was cut by 5 bases, the J end by 5 bases, with 12 bases between. The CDR3 is 13 residues long. CDR3 protein: CASSTGPRTEAFF. As DNA, the CDR3 is TGTGCCAGCAGTACGGGTCCAAGGACTGAAGCTTTCTTT.

This clonotype has only one observation. The rearrangement links TRBV9 to TRBJ1-6; possible D gene TRBD1, 5 bases. Trimming took off 4 bases at V and 9 bases at J, with 17 bases between the two ends. Germline values: CDR1 SGDLS, CDR2 YYNGEE. The CDR3 has 15 residues. The CDR3 is CASSKVAGGGSPLHF. CDR3 sequence (DNA): TGTGCCAGCAGCAAGGTCGCCGGGGGGGGTTCACCCCTCCACTTT.

The sample holds many counts of this clonotype. The V gene is TRBV20-1, the J gene TRBJ2-1, with 13 bases lining up with TRBD2. Trimming removed 7 bases from V and 2 bases from J; junction bases left unmatched: 2. The CDR3 has 14 amino acids. Germline V gene sequence: CDR1 DFQATT, CDR2 SNEGSKA (reference sequence). For the CDR3, the DNA is TGCAGTGGGACTAGCGGGGGTACCTACAATGAGCAGTTCTTC. Translating it yields CSGTSGGTYNEQFF.

This rearrangement joins TRBV20-1 to TRBJ1-5; D unclear. This CDR3 has 16 residues. Trimming took 0 bases from V and 7 from J, leaving 19 bases between them. Per the germline V gene, CDR1 is DFQATT and CDR2 is SNEGSKA (reference sequence). The CDR3 DNA sequence: TGCAGTGCTAGAGATCCGACGGGATTAAGGGCACAGCCCCAGCATTTT. This gives the protein CSARDPTGLRAQPQHF.

The V call is TRBV12-3 or TRBV12-4, the J call TRBJ1-6; D is perhaps TRBD1 (6 bases). Trimming cost V 7 bases and J 7 bases, with 17 bases left between them. This CDR3 is built from 15 residues. CDR3 protein: CASTINRASNSPLHF. The CDR3 DNA sequence: TGTGCCAGCACCATAAACAGGGCCTCGAATTCACCCCTCCACTTT.

This clonotype was seen many times. V usage is TRBV3-1 and J usage is TRBJ1-5, with a weak D call TRBD1 (5 bases). The CDR3 extends over 14 amino acids. CDR1 and CDR2 (germline): LGHDT, YNNKEL (reference sequence). Between the trimmed V and J ends, which lost 4 bases and 9 bases, there was a span of 16 bases. CDR3 in DNA: TGTGCCAGCAGCCTGGGGACTGGCCGGCGGCCCCAGCATTTT. The encoded protein is CASSLGTGRRPQHF. The entire variable domain, with the rest obtained from reference TRBV3-1 and TRBJ1-5, is as follows: DTAVSQTPKYLVTQMGNDKSIKCEQNLGHDTMYWYKQDSKKFLKIMFSYNNKELIINETVPNRFSPKSPDKAHLNLHINSLELGDSAVYFCASSLGTGRRPQHFGDGTRLSIL.

This clonotype came up a few times. This chain links TRBV7-8 with TRBJ1-4; 7 bases map to TRBD1. The length of the CDR3 is 16 residues. V shed 6 bases and J 7 bases; nucleotides not matched to a gene: 14. CDR1 and CDR2 from the germline V gene are SGHVS and FQNEAQ. CDR3 DNA: TGTGCCAGCAGTAATGAGGGGGCAGTGGTGGGTGAAAAACTGTTTTTT. Its translation is CASSNEGAVVGEKLFF.